In this sample, the clone carrying this T cell receptor (beta chain) turned up many times. What it recognizes is unknown. The sample originates from a study of naive and memory T cell subsets. Whole-study results and caveats: In CD4 and CD8 cells, diversity dropped from naive through EMRA. Especially in CD8 cells, naive repertoires contained a few larger clonotypes, possibly CD45RA-re-expressing memory cells. Over 85% of naive TCR sequences appeared only once, unlike memory subsets. Naive and memory repertoire findings lacked a ground truth for validation.

An equimolar mix of two oligonucleotides served as the beta constant-region primer for TRBC1 and TRBC2. Nested alpha and beta constant-region primers with the SP2 primer drove four PCR rounds on ligated cDNA. One entry per CDR3 protein results from TCRdb running MiXCR on the UMI-ligation and nested PCR reads. The profile shows around 140,000 distinct CDR3 sequences, roughly 22% of them singletons. The sequence was collected from a human donor in good health. The specimen was naive CD4+ T cells from blood.

The CDR3: CSVESRVSAEAFF. CDR3 sequence (DNA): TGCAGCGTTGAAAGCAGGGTTAGCGCTGAAGCTTTCTTT. The chain combines TRBV29-1 with TRBJ1-1, with D tentatively TRBD1 (5 bases). The V end was cut by 2 bases, the J end by 6 bases, with 13 bases between. The CDR3 covers 13 residues. The germline CDR1 and CDR2 sequences are SQVTM and ANQGSEA.